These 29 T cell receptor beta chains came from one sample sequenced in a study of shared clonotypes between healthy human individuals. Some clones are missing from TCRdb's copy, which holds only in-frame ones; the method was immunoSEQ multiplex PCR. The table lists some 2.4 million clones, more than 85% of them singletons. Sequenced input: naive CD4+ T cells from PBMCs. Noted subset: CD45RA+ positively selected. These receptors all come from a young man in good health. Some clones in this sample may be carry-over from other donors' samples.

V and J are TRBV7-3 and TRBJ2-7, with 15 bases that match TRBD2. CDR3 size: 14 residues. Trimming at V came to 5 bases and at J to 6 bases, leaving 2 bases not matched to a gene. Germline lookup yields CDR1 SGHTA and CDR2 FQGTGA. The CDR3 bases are TGTGCCAGCAGCCCGGGACTAGCGGGAGGCGAGCAGTACTTC. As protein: CASSPGLAGGEQYF. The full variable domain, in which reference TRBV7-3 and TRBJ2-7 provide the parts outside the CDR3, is GAGVSQTPSNKVTEKGKYVELRCDPISGHTALYWYRQSLGQGPEFLIYFQGTGAADDSGLPNDRFFAVRPEGSVSTLKIQRTERGDSAVYLCASSPGLAGGEQYFGPGTRLTVT.

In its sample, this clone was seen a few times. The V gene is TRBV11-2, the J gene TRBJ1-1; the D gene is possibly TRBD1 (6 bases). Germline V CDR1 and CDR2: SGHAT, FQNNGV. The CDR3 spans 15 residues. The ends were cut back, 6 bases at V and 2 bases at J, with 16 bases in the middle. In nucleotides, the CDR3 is TGTGCCAGCAGTCTCCCCAACAGGGCCAACACTGAAGCTTTCTTT. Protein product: CASSLPNRANTEAFF.

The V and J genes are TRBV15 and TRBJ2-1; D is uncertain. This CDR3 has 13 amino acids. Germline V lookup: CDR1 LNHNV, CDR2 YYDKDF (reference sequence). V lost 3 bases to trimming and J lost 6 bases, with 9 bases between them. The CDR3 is CATSSLYVNEQFF. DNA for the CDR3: TGTGCCACCAGCAGTCTTTACGTCAATGAGCAGTTCTTC. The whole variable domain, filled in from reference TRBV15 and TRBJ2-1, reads DAMVIQNPRYQVTQFGKPVTLSCSQTLNHNVMYWYQQKSSQAPKLLFHYYDKDFNNEADTPDNFQSRRPNTSFCFLDIRSPGLGDTAMYLCATSSLYVNEQFFGPGTRLTVL.

CDR3 protein: CASSLGYQGAHRGYTF. DNA for the CDR3: TGTGCCAGCAGCTTAGGCTATCAGGGGGCCCATCGGGGCTACACCTTC. The chain has TRBV11-3 and TRBJ1-2, with 8 bases matching TRBD1. CDR1 is SGHNT, CDR2 YENEEA, per germline. The CDR3 length is 16 residues. With V trimmed by 1 base and J by 8 bases, 12 bases remained unmatched. The full variable domain, its missing parts supplied by reference TRBV11-3 and TRBJ1-2, is EAGVVQSPRYKIIEKKQPVAFWCNPISGHNTLYWYLQNLGQGPELLIRYENEEAVDDSQLPKDRFSAERLKGVDSTLKIQPAELGDSAVYLCASSLGYQGAHRGYTFGSGTRLTVV.

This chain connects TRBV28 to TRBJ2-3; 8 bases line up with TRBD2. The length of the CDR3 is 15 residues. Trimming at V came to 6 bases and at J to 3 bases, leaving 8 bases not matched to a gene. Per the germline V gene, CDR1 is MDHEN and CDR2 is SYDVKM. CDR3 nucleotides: TGTGCCAGCAGCCCTTACCCGGGAGGGACAGATACGCAGTATTTT. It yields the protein CASSPYPGGTDTQYF.

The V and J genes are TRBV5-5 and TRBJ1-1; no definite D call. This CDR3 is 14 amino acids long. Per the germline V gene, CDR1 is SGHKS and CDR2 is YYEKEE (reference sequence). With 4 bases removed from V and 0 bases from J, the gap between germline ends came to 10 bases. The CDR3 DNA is TGTGCCAGCAGCCTTAACCCCCTGAACACTGAAGCTTTCTTT. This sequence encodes CASSLNPLNTEAFF.

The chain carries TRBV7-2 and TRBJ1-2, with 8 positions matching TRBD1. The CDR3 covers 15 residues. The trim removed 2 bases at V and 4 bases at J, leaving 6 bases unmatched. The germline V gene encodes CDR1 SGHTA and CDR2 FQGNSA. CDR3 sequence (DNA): TGTGCCAGCAGCTTAAGGACAGGGACAAGCTATGGCTACACCTTC. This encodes CASSLRTGTSYGYTF.

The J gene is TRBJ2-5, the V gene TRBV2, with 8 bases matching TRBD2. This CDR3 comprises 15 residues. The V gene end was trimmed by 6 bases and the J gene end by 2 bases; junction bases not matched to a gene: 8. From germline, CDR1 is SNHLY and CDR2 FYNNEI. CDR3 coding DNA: TGTGCCAGCAGGAAGACTAGCGTCGAACAAGAGACCCAGTACTTC. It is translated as CASRKTSVEQETQYF.

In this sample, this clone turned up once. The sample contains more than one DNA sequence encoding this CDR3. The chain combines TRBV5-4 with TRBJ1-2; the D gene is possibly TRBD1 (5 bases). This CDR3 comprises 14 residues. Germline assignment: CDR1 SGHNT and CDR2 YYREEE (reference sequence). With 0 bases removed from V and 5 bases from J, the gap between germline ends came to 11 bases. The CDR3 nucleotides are TGTGCCAGCAGCTTGGCCGGGACGCCATATGGCTACACCTTC. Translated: CASSLAGTPYGYTF. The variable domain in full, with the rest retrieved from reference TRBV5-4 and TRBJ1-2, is ETGVTQSPTHLIKTRGQQVTLRCSSQSGHNTVSWYQQALGQGPQFIFQYYREEENGRGNFPPRFSGLQFPNYSSELNVNALELDDSALYLCASSLAGTPYGYTFGSGTRLTVV.

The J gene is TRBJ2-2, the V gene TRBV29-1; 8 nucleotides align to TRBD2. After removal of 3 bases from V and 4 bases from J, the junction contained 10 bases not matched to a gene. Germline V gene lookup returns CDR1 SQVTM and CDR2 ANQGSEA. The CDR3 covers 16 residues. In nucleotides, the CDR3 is TGCAGCGTTGATCTGGGACTAGGGCTGGCCACCGGGGAGCTGTTTTTT. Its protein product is CSVDLGLGLATGELFF.

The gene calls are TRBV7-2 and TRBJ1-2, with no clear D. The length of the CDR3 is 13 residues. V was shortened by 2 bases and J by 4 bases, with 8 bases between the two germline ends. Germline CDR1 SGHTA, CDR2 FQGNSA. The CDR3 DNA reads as TGTGCCAGCAGCTTATGGCTTCCCTATGGCTACACCTTC. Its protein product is CASSLWLPYGYTF.

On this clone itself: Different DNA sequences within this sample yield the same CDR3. The CDR3 region is CASSLLSQPQHF. The CDR3 DNA sequence: TGTGCCAGCAGTTTATTATCTCAGCCCCAGCATTTT. The chain has TRBV28 and TRBJ1-5; D ambiguous. The germline V and J ends were trimmed by 1 base and 6 bases, with 4 bases remaining between them. The CDR3 spans 12 residues. Germline-derived CDR1 and CDR2 are MDHEN and SYDVKM.

In DNA, the CDR3 is TGTGCCAGCGGTAGAGGGATGGGCGAGCAGTACTTC. As protein: CASGRGMGEQYF. The genes are TRBV28 and TRBJ2-7; possibly TRBD2 for D (5 bases). Deletions cut 8 bases from V and 6 bases from J, with 14 bases between. The germline V gene encodes CDR1 MDHEN and CDR2 SYDVKM. CDR3 length: 12 amino acids.

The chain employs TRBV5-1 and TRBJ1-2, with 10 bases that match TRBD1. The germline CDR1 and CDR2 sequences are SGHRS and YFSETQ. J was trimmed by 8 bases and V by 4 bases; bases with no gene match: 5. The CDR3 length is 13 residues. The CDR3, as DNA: TGCGCCAGCAGCATCGGGACAGGGGTGGGCTACACCTTC. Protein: CASSIGTGVGYTF.

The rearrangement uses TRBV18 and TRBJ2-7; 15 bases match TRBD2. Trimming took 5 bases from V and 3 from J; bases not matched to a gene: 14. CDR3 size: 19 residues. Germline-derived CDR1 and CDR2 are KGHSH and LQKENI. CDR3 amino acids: CASSKLWTSGRANFYEQYF. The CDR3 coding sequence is TGTGCCAGCTCAAAACTGTGGACTAGCGGGAGGGCCAATTTCTACGAGCAGTACTTC.

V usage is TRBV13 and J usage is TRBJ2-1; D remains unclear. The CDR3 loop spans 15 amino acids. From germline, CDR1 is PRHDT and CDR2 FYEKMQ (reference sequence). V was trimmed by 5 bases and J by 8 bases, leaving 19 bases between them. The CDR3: CASSRDPKGQYEQFF. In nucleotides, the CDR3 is TGTGCCAGCAGCAGGGATCCTAAGGGCCAGTATGAGCAGTTCTTC.

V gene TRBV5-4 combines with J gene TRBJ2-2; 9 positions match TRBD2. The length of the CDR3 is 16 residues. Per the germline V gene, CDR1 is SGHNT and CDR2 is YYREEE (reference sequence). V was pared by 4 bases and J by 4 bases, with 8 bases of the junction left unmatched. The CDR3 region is CASSPPSSGTTGELFF. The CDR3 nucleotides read TGTGCCAGCAGCCCTCCGTCTAGCGGGACCACCGGGGAGCTGTTTTTT.

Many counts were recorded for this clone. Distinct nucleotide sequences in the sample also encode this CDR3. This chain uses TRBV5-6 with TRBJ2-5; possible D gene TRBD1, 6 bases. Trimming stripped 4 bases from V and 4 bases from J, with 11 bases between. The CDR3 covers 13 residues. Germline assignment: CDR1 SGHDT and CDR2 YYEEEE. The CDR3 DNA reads TGTGCCAGCAGCCCGACAGGCCCAGAGACCCAGTACTTC. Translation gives CASSPTGPETQYF.

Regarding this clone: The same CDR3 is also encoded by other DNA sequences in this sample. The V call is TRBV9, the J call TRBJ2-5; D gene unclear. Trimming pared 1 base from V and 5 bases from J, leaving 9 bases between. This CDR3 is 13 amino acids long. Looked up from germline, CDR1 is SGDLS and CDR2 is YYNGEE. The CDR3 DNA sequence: TGTGCCAGCAGCGTACGCGTTAGCGAGACCCAGTACTTC. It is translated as CASSVRVSETQYF. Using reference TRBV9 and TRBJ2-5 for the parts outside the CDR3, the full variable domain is DSGVTQTPKHLITATGQRVTLRCSPRSGDLSVYWYQQSLDQGLQFLIQYYNGEERAKGNILERFSAQQFPDLHSELNLSSLELGDSALYFCASSVRVSETQYFGPGTRLLVL.

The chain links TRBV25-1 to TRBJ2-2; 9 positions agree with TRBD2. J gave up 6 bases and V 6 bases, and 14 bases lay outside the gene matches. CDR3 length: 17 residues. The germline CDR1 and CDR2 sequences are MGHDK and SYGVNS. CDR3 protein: CASRGGVAGVGAGELFF. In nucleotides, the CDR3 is TGTGCCAGCAGAGGAGGAGTAGCGGGAGTGGGGGCCGGGGAGCTGTTTTTT.

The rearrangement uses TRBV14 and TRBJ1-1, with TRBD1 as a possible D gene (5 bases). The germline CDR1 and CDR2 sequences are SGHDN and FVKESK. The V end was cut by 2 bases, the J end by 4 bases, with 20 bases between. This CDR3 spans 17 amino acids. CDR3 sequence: CASSQPRDRALSTEAFF. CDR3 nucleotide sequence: TGTGCCAGCAGCCAACCCCGGGACCGGGCTTTAAGCACTGAAGCTTTCTTT.

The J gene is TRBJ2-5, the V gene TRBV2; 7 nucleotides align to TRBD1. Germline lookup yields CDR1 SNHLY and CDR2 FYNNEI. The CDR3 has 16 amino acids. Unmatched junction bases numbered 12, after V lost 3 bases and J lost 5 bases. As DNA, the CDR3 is TGTGCCAGCAGTGACGGACAGGCCCAAGTCGCGGAGACCCAGTACTTC. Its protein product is CASSDGQAQVAETQYF.

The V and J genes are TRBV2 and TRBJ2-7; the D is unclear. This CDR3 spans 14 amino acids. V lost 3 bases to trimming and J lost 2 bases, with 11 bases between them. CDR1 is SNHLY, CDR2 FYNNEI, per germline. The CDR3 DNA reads TGTGCCAGCAGTGAGGTACTTGCCACCTACGAGCAGTACTTC. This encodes CASSEVLATYEQYF.

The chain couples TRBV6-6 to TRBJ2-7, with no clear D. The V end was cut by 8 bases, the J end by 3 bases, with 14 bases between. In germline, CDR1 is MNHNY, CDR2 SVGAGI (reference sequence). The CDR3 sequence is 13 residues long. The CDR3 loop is CASGRTYFYEQYF. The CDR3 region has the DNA TGTGCCAGCGGACGAACCTACTTCTACGAGCAGTACTTC.

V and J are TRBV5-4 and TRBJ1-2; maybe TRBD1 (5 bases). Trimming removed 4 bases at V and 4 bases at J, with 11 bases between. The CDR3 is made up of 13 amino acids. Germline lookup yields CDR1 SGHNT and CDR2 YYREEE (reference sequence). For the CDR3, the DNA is TGTGCCAGCAGCGTTCCGGGGGGCTATGGCTACACCTTC. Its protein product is CASSVPGGYGYTF.

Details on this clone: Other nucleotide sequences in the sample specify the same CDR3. The CDR3 DNA reads TGTGCCAGCAGCTTATCACCATACAATGAGCAGTTCTTC. As protein: CASSLSPYNEQFF. V is TRBV7-3 and J is TRBJ2-1; D gene uncertain. Trimming removed 2 bases at V and 4 bases at J, with 6 bases between. CDR1 is SGHTA and CDR2 is FQGTGA in the germline V gene. The CDR3 is made up of 13 amino acids.

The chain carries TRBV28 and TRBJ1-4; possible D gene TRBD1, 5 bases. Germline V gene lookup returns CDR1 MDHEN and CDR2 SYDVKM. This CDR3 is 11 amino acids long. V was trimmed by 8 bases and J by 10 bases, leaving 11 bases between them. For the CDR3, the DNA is TGTGCCAGCCGGGGGAGCCTAAAACTGTTTTTT. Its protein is CASRGSLKLFF. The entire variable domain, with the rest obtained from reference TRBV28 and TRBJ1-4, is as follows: DVKVTQSSRYLVKRTGEKVFLECVQDMDHENMFWYRQDPGLGLRLIYFSYDVKMKEKGDIPEGYSVSREKKERFSLILESASTNQTSMYLCASRGSLKLFFGSGTQLSVL.

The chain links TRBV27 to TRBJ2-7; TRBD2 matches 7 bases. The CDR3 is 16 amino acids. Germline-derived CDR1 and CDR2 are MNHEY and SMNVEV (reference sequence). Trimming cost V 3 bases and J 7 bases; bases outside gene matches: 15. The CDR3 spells CASSLEWEGLLGEQYF. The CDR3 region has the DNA TGTGCCAGCAGTTTGGAGTGGGAGGGCCTCCTGGGGGAGCAGTACTTC.

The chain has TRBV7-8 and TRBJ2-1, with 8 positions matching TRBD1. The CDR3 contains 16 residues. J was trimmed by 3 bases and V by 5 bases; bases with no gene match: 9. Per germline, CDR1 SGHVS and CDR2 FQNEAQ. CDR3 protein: CASSLIDRGLYNEQFF. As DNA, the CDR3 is TGTGCCAGCAGCCTAATAGACAGGGGCCTCTACAATGAGCAGTTCTTC.